The entry that follows covers one T cell receptor beta chain sequence. This sample stems from a study of control samples from healthy donors and cancer patients. The data were produced by immunoSEQ multiplex PCR, yet TCRdb's version contains in-frame clones alone and is incomplete. This sample has about 130,000 clones, with roughly 92% found just once. The germline V gene has CDR1 SGHAT and CDR2 FQNNGV. V was cut by 2 bases and J by 9 bases, with 14 bases left in between. This CDR3 region has 14 residues. The receptor was derived from a man at least 80 years old with head and neck cancer. V usage is TRBV11-2 and J usage is TRBJ1-5, with no clear D. What was sequenced was PBMCs. The CDR3 nucleotides are TGTGCCAGCAGCTTACCAGTCGACATCAGGCCCCAGCATTTT. This encodes CASSLPVDIRPQHF.